One sample yielded the 3 T cell receptor beta chains listed below, sequenced in a study of blood T cell repertoires in COVID-19 (dated by TCRdb to about 2020). The library was built by means of the immunoSEQ multiplex PCR assay. TCRdb re-hosts the immuneACCESS table, in-frame sequences only. Its copies lack some clones; in the studies checked, an unresolved V gene accounts for under half of them, and the cause for the rest is not known. In this sample the table shows more than 150,000 clones, around nine tenths of which occur a single time. The ten most abundant clones make up around 13% of the sample. The sequencing sample was made of peripheral blood. These receptors all stem from an older woman with COVID-19, enrolled during active disease.

The chain joins TRBV7-2 to TRBJ2-5; 8 bases align to TRBD1. V lost 6 bases, J lost 4 bases, and 4 bases stayed unmatched. This CDR3 spans 13 amino acids. Germline loops: CDR1 SGHTA, CDR2 FQGNSA. CDR3 sequence reads: CASRSTGGETQYF. The CDR3, as DNA: TGTGCCAGCAGGTCCACAGGGGGAGAGACCCAGTACTTC.

This sequence joins TRBV5-4 and TRBJ1-1; D may be TRBD1 (6 bases). This CDR3 has 15 amino acids. Germline CDR1 and CDR2: SGHNT and YYREEE (reference sequence). Trimming took 4 bases from V and 1 from J, leaving 14 bases between them. The chain's CDR3 is CASSPRGGANTEAFF. CDR3 nucleotides: TGTGCCAGCAGCCCCCGCGGGGGGGCGAACACTGAAGCTTTCTTT.

The chain has TRBV6-5 and TRBJ2-7, with D maybe TRBD1 (6 bases). V was clipped by 4 bases and J by 1 base, with 11 bases between them. Germline CDR1 and CDR2: MNHEY and SVGAGI. This CDR3 has 14 amino acids. This CDR3 is CASSFRDTSYEQYF. The CDR3 DNA is TGTGCCAGCAGTTTCCGGGACACTTCCTACGAGCAGTACTTC.